Listed below are T cell receptor beta chains from one sample, sequenced in a study of shared clonotypes between healthy human individuals. Profiling relied on immunoSEQ multiplex PCR, and the TCRdb table lists in-frame clones only, not all of them. The sample yields over a million clones, more than 60% seen once. The source material was memory CD4+ T cells sorted from blood. The receptors shown here come from a man aged 18 to 29 in good health. Each CDR3 is given with its conserved first and last residue. A D gene is named only where the DNA matches it firmly.

j_gene,d_gene,v_gene,CDR3aa
TRBJ1-1,.,TRBV18,CASSPNQGLAEAFF
TRBJ2-1,.,TRBV18,CASSPQGNEQFF
TRBJ2-5,.,TRBV30,CAWSFGRQETQYF
TRBJ2-7,TRBD1,TRBV6-5,CASTGTGGTYEQYF
TRBJ2-7,.,TRBV14,CASSPAHAGHSYEQYF
TRBJ2-7,TRBD2,TRBV30,CAWSPPGGYEQYF
TRBJ1-4,.,TRBV30,CAWSGRGSLNEKLFF
TRBJ2-7,.,TRBV13,CASSLTGYEQYF
TRBJ2-7,TRBD1,TRBV27,CASSLGQGVSYEQYF
TRBJ2-3,TRBD1,TRBV5-4,CASSLDWDRVMVF
TRBJ2-7,.,TRBV6-1,CASSVNRGEQYF
TRBJ1-4,.,TRBV4-3,CASSQDYGQGKEKLFF
TRBJ2-6,.,TRBV30,CAWRLPGANVLTF
TRBJ2-7,TRBD2,TRBV5-4,CASSSPGTSGTYEQYF
TRBJ1-5,.,TRBV7-2,CASSLQGPSNQPQHF
TRBJ2-5,TRBD1,TRBV14,CASSQGGQGLGRETQYF
TRBJ2-1,TRBD2,TRBV7-3,CASSLTAGAFNEQFF
TRBJ2-1,TRBD1,TRBV11-2,CASSVGQGGWSEQFF
TRBJ1-5,TRBD1,TRBV6-1,CASSGQGGQPQHF
TRBJ2-7,.,TRBV9,CASSGAGTAYEQYF
TRBJ1-1,.,TRBV6-6,CASVGRGAFF
TRBJ2-1,.,TRBV4-3,CASSQDWRGEQFF
TRBJ1-6,TRBD1,TRBV19,CASSTPGQGASYNSPLHF
TRBJ2-4,.,TRBV27,CASSSRGHGGDQYF
TRBJ2-2,.,TRBV7-2,CASSLDFNTGELFF
TRBJ2-7,.,TRBV11-2,CASSSWDEQYF
TRBJ1-6,TRBD1,TRBV19,CASSSDRVGSPLHF
TRBJ2-1,.,TRBV10-3,CAISEFQANEQFF
TRBJ2-1,.,TRBV5-1,CASSPGQTYNEQFF
TRBJ2-7,.,TRBV5-6,CASTPWGKDEQYF
TRBJ1-5,.,TRBV30,CAWSANLIQPQHF
TRBJ1-1,.,TRBV5-6,CASSAGRLLLGTEAFF
TRBJ2-5,.,TRBV6-1,CASSERGVLAETQYF
TRBJ2-7,.,TRBV7-2,CASSLDHYEQYF
TRBJ2-6,.,TRBV2,CAPRRGKGSGANVLTF
TRBJ1-2,TRBD1,TRBV25-1,CASSGTGYGYTF
TRBJ2-5,TRBD1,TRBV4-2,CASSQPDRVEETQYF
TRBJ2-1,.,TRBV7-9,CASSLQALNEQFF
TRBJ2-1,TRBD2,TRBV30,CAWSVLAGDMYNEQFF
TRBJ1-1,TRBD1,TRBV28,CASSRFAGTGILNTEAFF
TRBJ1-6,.,TRBV21-1,CASSLNRDRVNSPLHF
TRBJ1-2,.,TRBV6-6,CASSSDTIGYTF
TRBJ2-1,TRBD2,TRBV2,CASSDLSAGGSYNEQFF
TRBJ2-1,TRBD2,TRBV11-2,CASSPIAGGQYEQFF
TRBJ2-7,TRBD2,TRBV6-1,CASKKRGNSYEQYF
TRBJ1-5,.,TRBV28,CASSLGNLANQPQHF
TRBJ2-5,TRBD1,TRBV10-3,CAISPTGGETQYF
TRBJ1-5,.,TRBV5-1,CASSVSYGDQPQHF
TRBJ1-1,.,TRBV5-1,CASSLERTPNTEAFF
TRBJ2-1,TRBD2,TRBV6-1,CASSDLIGTSGRNEQFF
TRBJ2-4,TRBD2,TRBV19,CASSPIGTSGGLVIQYF
TRBJ2-5,.,TRBV29-1,CSVEGSQETQYF
TRBJ2-3,.,TRBV12-2,CASRLLLSSGGIDTQYF